This T cell receptor (beta chain) originates from a study of OX40 agonist ivuxolimab in advanced cancers. The table came from immunoSEQ multiplex PCR; TCRdb's copy has only in-frame clones and leaves some out. The sample lists about 82,000 clones, around nine tenths occurring once. The CDR3 spans 16 residues. V dropped 3 bases and J dropped 0 bases, with 13 bases sitting between them. Germline V gene lookup returns CDR1 SGDLS and CDR2 YYNGEE. This clone appeared a single time. The source is an adult with an advanced solid tumor such as melanoma, head and neck, liver or kidney cancer. This material consisted of CD4+ or CD8+ T cells sorted from blood, taken in a trial of the OX40 agonist ivuxolimab. V and J are TRBV9 and TRBJ2-1, with D tentatively TRBD1 (6 bases). The CDR3 region is CASSAPARGSYNEQFF. The CDR3 DNA reads as TGTGCCAGCAGCGCCCCGGCCAGGGGCTCCTACAATGAGCAGTTCTTC.